This T cell receptor beta chain was sequenced in a study of post-analysis software for immune sequencing data. Only a few counts were recorded for this clonotype. Incorporated into the TCR beta cDNA libraries were unique molecular identifiers, which served to reduce PCR and sequencing biases. TCRdb processed the PCR reads anew with MiXCR; each CDR3 protein has one entry. The sample has more than 350,000 distinct CDR3 sequences; approximately 38% are singletons. Sequenced input: blood. This sequence was found in a girl aged 2 to 9 with multiple sclerosis.

CDR3 loop: CASSSGTGNEQFF. For the CDR3, the DNA is TGTGCCAGCAGTTCCGGGACTGGCAATGAGCAGTTCTTC. V is TRBV12-3 or TRBV12-4 and J is TRBJ2-1, with D tentatively TRBD2 (6 bases). The CDR3 is 13 residues long. V lost 4 bases and J lost 6, with 10 bases in between.